Listed here are 4 T cell receptor beta chains from one sample, sequenced in a study of cytomegalovirus exposure and HLA in healthy donors. Both 60 Vbeta primers and 13 Jbeta primers went into the PCR. Assay: immunoSEQ multiplex PCR; the TCRdb copy retains only in-frame clones and omits some. The specimen's table records about 75,000 clones. The sample taken for sequencing was PBMCs. All receptors derive from a man aged 18 to 35 in good health and CMV-seropositive.

The chain recombines TRBV7-6 with TRBJ2-1, with 7 positions matching TRBD2. The CDR3 has 16 amino acids. The germline V gene has CDR1 SGHVS and CDR2 FNYEAQ. J was trimmed by 7 bases and V by 3 bases; bases with no gene match: 12. The CDR3 is CASSFSWTGAGNEQFF. The CDR3 nucleotides read TGTGCCAGCAGCTTTTCCTGGACCGGAGCGGGGAATGAGCAGTTCTTC.

The chain carries TRBV5-1 and TRBJ2-5; 9 bases are a match to TRBD2. This CDR3 spans 16 amino acids. Unmatched junction bases numbered 11, after V lost 4 bases and J lost 4 bases. Per germline, CDR1 SGHRS and CDR2 YFSETQ. In nucleotides, the CDR3 is TGCGCCAGCAGCCCGATTCTGGCGGGAGGGCCAGAGACCCAGTACTTC. Protein product: CASSPILAGGPETQYF.

CDR3 nucleotide sequence: TGCGCCAGCAGCTTGGGACTAGCGACCGGGGAGCTGTTTTTT. Amino acid sequence: CASSLGLATGELFF. This sequence joins TRBV5-1 and TRBJ2-2, with 8 bases fitting TRBD2. In germline, CDR1 is SGHRS, CDR2 YFSETQ. The CDR3 loop spans 14 amino acids. The V segment lost 0 bases and the J segment 5 bases; nucleotides outside the gene matches: 0.

J is TRBJ1-2 and V is TRBV6-1; a possible D gene is TRBD1 (5 bases). This CDR3 has 17 amino acids. V shed 3 bases and J shed 7 bases, with 24 bases lying between them. The germline CDR1 and CDR2 sequences are MNHNS and SASEGT. The CDR3 protein is CASSDDFYLGGIGGYTF. The DNA of the CDR3 is TGTGCCAGCAGTGACGACTTTTATTTGGGGGGGATTGGTGGCTACACCTTC.